The T cell receptor (beta chain) under discussion was sequenced for a study of T cell clonotyping in hematopoietic cell transplantation. Turning to the study itself: Cytoreduction preceded collection of pretransplant recipient samples.

General observations from the study: At the given depth, recipient repertoires were over 95% de novo clonotypes. Broader posttransplant TCR repertoire diversity was predicted by graft donor and pretransplant recipient Inverse Simpson Index values.

Time point noted: recipient sample about 28 days before transplant, after cytoreduction. The assay was immunoSEQ multiplex PCR, and TCRdb's table has in-frame clones only and misses some. This table holds about 21,000 clones, about nine tenths found once. About this clone: Its target is unknown.

In germline, CDR1 is SGDLS, CDR2 YYNGEE. V lost 5 bases to trimming and J lost 9 bases; unmatched junction nucleotides: 5. CDR3 length: 14 residues. The sample consisted of peripheral blood mononuclear cells, taken before stem cell transplant. The sequence derives from a man aged 18-30 years with biphenotypic leukemia. Some clones in this sample may be carry-over from other donors' samples. The rearrangement joins TRBV9 to TRBJ1-6; 10 bases match TRBD1. In DNA form, the CDR3 reads TGTGCCAGCAGTGGAGGGACAGGGGCTTCACCCCTCCACTTT. Protein: CASSGGTGASPLHF.